One sample yielded the 3 T cell receptor beta chains listed below, sequenced in a study of T cell responses to AZD1222 COVID-19 vaccine. Data came from immunoSEQ multiplex PCR; TCRdb stores just in-frame clones and leaves some out. The profile covers some 150,000 clones, with approximately 88% appearing a single time and 2.5% to 3% taken by the ten largest. The source material was peripheral blood, sampled on day 0 of AZD1222 vaccination. The source is an adult in good health.

The genes are TRBV5-1 and TRBJ1-2; no definite D call. The CDR3 contains 14 residues. With 4 bases removed from V and 0 bases from J, the gap between germline ends came to 10 bases. Germline V gene sequence: CDR1 SGHRS, CDR2 YFSETQ. CDR3 in amino acids: CASSTDTTNYGYTF. The CDR3 nucleotides are TGCGCCAGCAGCACCGACACGACTAACTATGGCTACACCTTC.

This chain uses TRBV12-5 with TRBJ1-1, with D possibly matching TRBD1 (5 bases). The V gene's germline CDR1 is LGHNT and CDR2 FRNRAP. The germline V and J ends were trimmed by 2 bases and 6 bases, with 10 bases remaining between them. CDR3 size: 13 residues. The CDR3 bases are TGTGCTAGTGGTTTGTGGGGACGATCTGAAGCTTTCTTT. Translation gives CASGLWGRSEAFF.

The chain carries TRBV6-2 or TRBV6-3 and TRBJ2-1; 8 bases agree with TRBD2. The CDR3 runs to 18 residues. Per the germline V gene, CDR1 is MNHEY and CDR2 is SVGEGT. V gave up 6 bases and J gave up 9 bases; unmatched junction bases: 22. The CDR3 DNA follows: TGTGCCAGCAGCCGCCCCTCGTGGTTGGAGCGGGGGTCTGTTGAGCAGTTCTTC. Its translation: CASSRPSWLERGSVEQFF.